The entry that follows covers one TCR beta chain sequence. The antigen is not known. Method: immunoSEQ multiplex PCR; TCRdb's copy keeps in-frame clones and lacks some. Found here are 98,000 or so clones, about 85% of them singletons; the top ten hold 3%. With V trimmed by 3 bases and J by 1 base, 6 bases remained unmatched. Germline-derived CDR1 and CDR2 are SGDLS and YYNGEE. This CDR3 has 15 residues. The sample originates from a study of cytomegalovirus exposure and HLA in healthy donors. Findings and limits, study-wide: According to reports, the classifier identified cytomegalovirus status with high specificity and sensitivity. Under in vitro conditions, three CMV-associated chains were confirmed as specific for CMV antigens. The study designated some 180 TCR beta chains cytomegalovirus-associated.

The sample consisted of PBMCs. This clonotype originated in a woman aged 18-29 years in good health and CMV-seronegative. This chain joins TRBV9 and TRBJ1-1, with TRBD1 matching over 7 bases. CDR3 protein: CASSGSGTENTEAFF. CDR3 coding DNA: TGTGCCAGCAGCGGCTCCGGGACAGAGAACACTGAAGCTTTCTTT.